The 26 T cell receptor beta chains listed next were all sequenced from one sample in a study of CD8+ T cells in alopecia areata. Sample treatment: oral pan-JAK inhibitor, 5-10 mg twice daily. Reverse transcription of extracted RNA yielded cDNA, which provided the sequencing template. Using immunoSEQ multiplex PCR, the repertoire was profiled, and TCRdb retains in-frame clones only, with some absent. This sample carries fewer than 250,000 clones, approximately 61% of them seen once, and the ten largest clones take approximately 0.97%. Specimen: CD4+ T cells sorted from blood, collected at week 24, from a patient treated with tofacitinib. The receptors originated from a human donor with alopecia areata.

V is TRBV5-1 and J is TRBJ1-4; D uncertain. Between the trimmed V and J ends, which lost 7 bases and 8 bases, there was a span of 15 bases. The CDR3 is 13 residues long. The germline V gene has CDR1 SGHRS and CDR2 YFSETQ. The CDR3 is CASSMNRGEKLFF. CDR3 DNA: TGCGCCAGCTCTATGAATCGGGGAGAAAAACTGTTTTTT. The variable domain in full, completed from reference TRBV5-1 and TRBJ1-4, reads KAGVTQTPRYLIKTRGQQVTLSCSPISGHRSVSWYQQTPGQGLQFLFEYFSETQRNKGNFPGRFSGRQFSNSRSEMNVSTLELGDSALYLCASSMNRGEKLFFGSGTQLSVL.

V gene TRBV25-1 combines with J gene TRBJ2-7; D may be TRBD1 (6 bases). Deletions cut 7 bases from V and 2 bases from J, with 18 bases between. Germline V CDR1 and CDR2: MGHDK, SYGVNS. The CDR3 extends over 15 amino acids. CDR3 sequence: CASTGTGNRAYEQYF. Written as DNA, the CDR3 is TGTGCCAGCACCGGAACAGGGAACAGGGCCTACGAGCAGTACTTC.

This sequence joins TRBV11-2 and TRBJ1-1, with D tentatively TRBD1 (5 bases). The V end was cut by 4 bases, the J end by 11 bases, with 17 bases between. Germline CDR1 is SGHAT and CDR2 is FQNNGV. The CDR3 is 13 residues long. This CDR3 reads CASSSRPGRDAFF. In DNA, the CDR3 is TGTGCCAGCAGCTCGCGGCCAGGGAGGGACGCTTTCTTT.

The chain has TRBV9 and TRBJ1-2; tentative D call: TRBD1 (5 bases). V was pared by 0 bases and J by 4 bases, with 16 bases between. CDR3 length: 16 residues. In germline, CDR1 is SGDLS, CDR2 YYNGEE. This chain's CDR3 is CASSVAAGITSYGYTF. The CDR3 DNA reads TGTGCCAGCAGCGTAGCGGCAGGGATAACCTCCTATGGCTACACCTTC. Filled out from reference TRBV9 and TRBJ1-2, the complete variable domain reads DSGVTQTPKHLITATGQRVTLRCSPRSGDLSVYWYQQSLDQGLQFLIQYYNGEERAKGNILERFSAQQFPDLHSELNLSSLELGDSALYFCASSVAAGITSYGYTFGSGTRLTVV.

V gene TRBV5-6 combines with J gene TRBJ1-2; D gene uncertain. The germline CDR1 and CDR2 sequences are SGHDT and YYEEEE. Trimming cost V 1 base and J 4 bases, with 8 bases left between them. CDR3 length equals 13 residues. CDR3: CASSLSQLYGYTF. The CDR3, as DNA: TGTGCCAGCAGCTTGAGTCAGCTCTATGGCTACACCTTC.

This chain links TRBV28 with TRBJ1-1, with D perhaps matching TRBD1 (5 bases). The V end lost 10 bases, the J end lost 3 bases, and 12 bases lay between the germline ends. The CDR3 covers 12 residues. Germline V gene sequence: CDR1 MDHEN, CDR2 SYDVKM. CDR3 sequence: CATLRGDTEAFF. CDR3 sequence (DNA): TGTGCCACTCTGCGGGGGGACACTGAAGCTTTCTTT.

The V call is TRBV4-1, the J call TRBJ1-2; D unclear. This CDR3 has 15 residues. Trimming pared 2 bases from V and 8 bases from J, leaving 18 bases between. From germline, CDR1 is MGHRA and CDR2 YSYEKL. CDR3 DNA sequence: TGCGCCAGCAGCCAACGCGAAGCGGAGCAGGCGGGCTACACCTTC. It is translated as CASSQREAEQAGYTF.

Comment on this clone: This sample also contains other DNA sequences that code for the same CDR3. The chain carries TRBV7-9 and TRBJ1-4; 8 nucleotides match TRBD1. The CDR3 loop spans 14 amino acids. Germline trimming cut 1 base from V and 8 bases from J; bases unmatched to any gene: 3. CDR1 SEHNR and CDR2 FQNEAQ come from the germline V gene (reference sequence). CDR3 in amino acids: CASSLGTGGEKLFF. In nucleotides, the CDR3 is TGTGCCAGCAGCTTAGGAACAGGGGGGGAAAAACTGTTTTTT. Full variable domain (outside the CDR3, taken from reference TRBV7-9 and TRBJ1-4): DTGVSQNPRHKITKRGQNVTFRCDPISEHNRLYWYRQTLGQGPEFLTYFQNEAQLEKSRLLSDRFSAERPKGSFSTLEIQRTEQGDSAMYLCASSLGTGGEKLFFGSGTQLSVL.

The rearrangement joins TRBV5-1 to TRBJ2-1; D remains ambiguous. CDR1 and CDR2 from the germline V gene are SGHRS and YFSETQ. The V and J ends lost 0 bases and 5 bases respectively, with 12 bases between them. The CDR3 totals 15 residues. The CDR3 coding sequence is TGCGCCAGCAGCTTGGCCGTAGGTCCCAACAATGAGCAGTTCTTC. This gives the protein CASSLAVGPNNEQFF.

CDR3 bases: TGTGCCAGCTCTCGACAGGGGTCCTACGAGCAGTACTTC. The encoded protein is CASSRQGSYEQYF. The V gene is TRBV18, the J gene TRBJ2-7, with TRBD1 identical over 8 bases. Germline CDR1 KGHSH, CDR2 LQKENI. The CDR3 runs 13 residues. With 6 bases clipped from V and 1 base from J, the junction kept 2 bases outside the gene matches.

In this sample, this clone turned up a few times. The chain uses TRBV29-1 and TRBJ2-3; 9 positions agree with TRBD1. The CDR3 spans 12 residues. Germline V gene lookup returns CDR1 SQVTM and CDR2 ANQGSEA. Trimming removed 5 bases from V and 4 bases from J; junction bases left unmatched: 1. The CDR3 DNA reads TGCAGCGTTACAGGGGGCGCAGATACGCAGTATTTT. This translates into CSVTGGADTQYF.

V is TRBV14 and J is TRBJ1-2; 9 nucleotides line up with TRBD1. The CDR3 extends over 14 amino acids. Germline CDR1 is SGHDN and CDR2 is FVKESK. V lost 6 bases and J lost 7; bases outside the gene matches: 9. The CDR3 here is CASRPGTGKGGYTF. In nucleotides, the CDR3 is TGTGCCAGCAGACCGGGGACAGGGAAAGGTGGCTACACCTTC.

The V gene is TRBV15, the J gene TRBJ1-4; no definite D call. Deletions cut 10 bases from V and 7 bases from J, with 16 bases between. From germline, CDR1 is LNHNV and CDR2 YYDKDF (reference sequence). The CDR3 totals 13 residues. The CDR3, as DNA: TGTGCCAGCCAATACTCTTGGGGTGAAAAACTGTTTTTT. This codes for CASQYSWGEKLFF.

The rearrangement links TRBV10-3 to TRBJ1-5; no clear D gene. This CDR3 has 17 amino acids. The V gene lost 0 bases and the J gene lost 2 bases, with 14 bases spanning the gap. Germline CDR1 is ENHRY and CDR2 is SYGVKD. The CDR3 coding sequence is TGTGCCATCAGTGAGTCGGTTGTCAGGCGGGGCAATCAGCCCCAGCATTTT. This gives the protein CAISESVVRRGNQPQHF.

V and J are TRBV27 and TRBJ2-3; D uncertain. CDR1 MNHEY and CDR2 SMNVEV come from the germline V gene (reference sequence). The CDR3 contains 14 residues. Trimming left V 3 bases short and J 3 bases short, with 10 bases between. The CDR3 DNA follows: TGTGCCAGCAGTTTGGGGTTCGGAACAGATACGCAGTATTTT. It specifies CASSLGFGTDTQYF.

The chain recombines TRBV30 with TRBJ2-3, with TRBD2 matching over 11 bases. V trimming: 2 bases; J trimming: 3 bases; junction bases outside the gene matches: 7. There are 16 residues in the CDR3. Looked up from germline, CDR1 is GTSNPN and CDR2 is SVGIG (reference sequence). CDR3 sequence reads: CAWSLAGGRKTDTQYF. CDR3 coding DNA: TGTGCCTGGAGTCTAGCGGGGGGCCGAAAGACAGATACGCAGTATTTT.

J is TRBJ2-5 and V is TRBV29-1; 7 bases are a match to TRBD1. Germline CDR1 SQVTM, CDR2 ANQGSEA. This CDR3 has 12 amino acids. J lost 2 bases, V lost 7 bases, and 4 bases had no gene match. The CDR3 loop reads CSADREQETQYF. The CDR3 DNA reads TGCAGCGCCGACAGGGAACAAGAGACCCAGTACTTC.

The chain recombines TRBV27 with TRBJ1-2; D remains unclear. CDR1 and CDR2 (germline): MNHEY, SMNVEV (reference sequence). V gave up 5 bases and J gave up 2 bases, with 18 bases separating them. The CDR3 runs 16 residues. The CDR3 sequence: CASSPYYGDPNYGYTF. CDR3 nucleotides: TGTGCCAGCAGTCCTTATTACGGTGATCCAAACTATGGCTACACCTTC.

This clone has just a few counts. V is TRBV29-1 and J is TRBJ2-7; 7 bases are a match to TRBD1. Trimming cost V 6 bases and J 4 bases; bases outside gene matches: 12. This CDR3 region has 14 residues. Per germline, CDR1 SQVTM and CDR2 ANQGSEA. The CDR3 sequence: CSVDQTGLGYEQYF. In DNA, the CDR3 is TGCAGCGTCGACCAGACAGGGCTCGGATACGAGCAGTACTTC.

This clone was seen a handful of times. The chain is built from TRBV9 and TRBJ2-3; tentative D call: TRBD1 (5 bases). Germline V lookup: CDR1 SGDLS, CDR2 YYNGEE. Trimming pared 3 bases from V and 2 bases from J, leaving 10 bases between. The CDR3 length is 14 residues. CDR3 sequence (DNA): TGTGCCAGCAGCGGAAAGGGGTACACAGATACGCAGTATTTT. Its translation: CASSGKGYTDTQYF.

The chain employs TRBV30 and TRBJ2-1; 13 bases match TRBD2. This CDR3 spans 15 amino acids. J gave up 12 bases and V 5 bases, and 13 bases lay outside the gene matches. Per germline, CDR1 GTSNPN and CDR2 SVGIG (reference sequence). CDR3 sequence (DNA): TGTGCCTGGGCAAAAGGGACTAGCGGGGCGGGTCGGCAGTTCTTC. This encodes CAWAKGTSGAGRQFF.

This chain joins TRBV10-3 and TRBJ1-1; D may be TRBD1 (5 bases). V lost 0 bases, J lost 1 base, and 12 bases lay in between. The CDR3 contains 16 residues. The V gene's germline CDR1 is ENHRY and CDR2 SYGVKD. The CDR3: CAISESQGLSNTEAFF. For the CDR3, the DNA is TGTGCCATCAGTGAGTCGCAGGGTTTGTCGAACACTGAAGCTTTCTTT.

The chain is built from TRBV29-1 and TRBJ2-1; no clear D. The V gene's germline CDR1 is SQVTM and CDR2 ANQGSEA. CDR3 size: 10 residues. V was pared by 7 bases and J by 9 bases, with 10 bases between. The CDR3 sequence: CSATITEQFF. CDR3 bases: TGCAGCGCCACCATCACTGAGCAGTTCTTC.

The rearrangement joins TRBV7-2 to TRBJ1-2; D is undetermined. From germline, CDR1 is SGHTA and CDR2 FQGNSA. The CDR3 sequence is 13 residues long. The V gene lost 5 bases and the J gene lost 7 bases, with 14 bases spanning the gap. In nucleotides, the CDR3 is TGTGCCAGCAGCCCAGCCCCAGGTGGTGGCTACACCTTC. Amino acids: CASSPAPGGGYTF.

This clone turned up a few times. The chain is built from TRBV25-1 and TRBJ1-2, with D hard to call. This CDR3 region has 13 residues. Trimming removed 2 bases from V and 4 bases from J, with 8 bases in between. The germline V gene has CDR1 MGHDK and CDR2 SYGVNS. The chain's CDR3 is CASSETALYGYTF. In DNA form, the CDR3 reads TGTGCCAGCAGTGAAACGGCCCTCTATGGCTACACCTTC.

The chain links TRBV29-1 to TRBJ1-1; D is ambiguous. This CDR3 is built from 16 residues. The germline gives CDR1 SQVTM, CDR2 ANQGSEA. V lost 4 bases and J 3 bases, leaving 21 bases between the germline ends. CDR3 sequence reads: CSVGHLTVARYTEAFF. The DNA for the CDR3 is TGCAGCGTTGGGCACTTGACGGTCGCGCGGTACACTGAAGCTTTCTTT.